This T cell receptor beta chain was documented in a study of human T cells and chemical hapten exposure. Whole-study results and caveats: TCRs above 1 in 1000 frequency did not change with DPC sensitization.

Each cDNA molecule in the library carried unique molecular identifiers. Per the authors' pipeline: A per-sample median of around 91,000 TCRs was observed, with counts ranging from roughly 23,224 to 700,000. TCRdb itself ran the 5' RACE reads through MiXCR, one entry per CDR3 protein. In this record, the V and J calls reflect TCRdb's handling and not the investigators' own analysis. This sample has some 78,000 distinct CDR3 sequences, with less than 9.5% found just once. The germline gives CDR1 MNHEY, CDR2 SVGAGI. The CDR3 loop spans 14 amino acids. Trimming at V came to 6 bases and at J to 5 bases, leaving 2 bases not matched to a gene. Whole blood that had not been fractionated was the source of extracted total RNA. This clonotype appeared many times. Its specificity is not known.

The TCR sequence derives from a male donor in good health. This chain connects TRBV6-5 to TRBJ2-1, with 12 bases matching TRBD2. The CDR3, as DNA: TGTGCCAGCAGAAGACTAGCGGGAGACAATGAGCAGTTCTTC. It yields the protein CASRRLAGDNEQFF.